These 9 T cell receptor beta chains share one sample of origin, sequenced in a study of T cells in localized non-small cell lung cancer. Profiling relied on immunoSEQ multiplex PCR, and the TCRdb table lists in-frame clones only, not all of them. Of about 54,000 clones listed, approximately 82% are singletons. The sequencing here drew on peripheral blood, taken before any cancer treatment. These receptors all stem from a female donor of 60 years or more with stage II squamous cell lung carcinoma.

The J gene is TRBJ2-3, the V gene TRBV28; the match to TRBD1 covers 9 bases. CDR1 is MDHEN and CDR2 is SYDVKM in the germline V gene. V lost 3 bases, J lost 8 bases, and 3 bases stayed unmatched. The CDR3 length is 13 residues. DNA for the CDR3: TGTGCCAGCAGTTTTGGACAGGGGCGTACGCAGTATTTT. This sequence encodes CASSFGQGRTQYF.

The chain links TRBV2 to TRBJ2-5, with D tentatively TRBD2 (6 bases). Between the trimmed V and J ends, which lost 8 bases and 5 bases, there was a span of 24 bases. This CDR3 is 16 amino acids long. From germline, CDR1 is SNHLY and CDR2 FYNNEI. The chain's CDR3 is CASFLSGTGEVETQYF. The CDR3 DNA reads as TGTGCCAGCTTCCTCTCGGGAACCGGGGAGGTGGAGACCCAGTACTTC.

The J gene is TRBJ1-1, the V gene TRBV29-1; D perhaps matches TRBD1 (6 bases). Germline-derived CDR1 and CDR2 are SQVTM and ANQGSEA. The CDR3 consists of 12 residues. The V end lost 6 bases, the J end lost 0 bases, and 8 bases lay between the germline ends. In DNA, the CDR3 is TGCAGCGTCTACAGGGTGAACACTGAAGCTTTCTTT. Translation gives CSVYRVNTEAFF.

The DNA for the CDR3 is TGTGCCAGCAGCCAGGGCGGGGGAAAGTACAATGAGCAGTTCTTC. It yields the protein CASSQGGGKYNEQFF. V usage is TRBV14 and J usage is TRBJ2-1, with 7 bases aligning to TRBD2. The trim removed 3 bases at V and 4 bases at J, leaving 6 bases unmatched. CDR3 size: 15 residues. The germline gives CDR1 SGHDN, CDR2 FVKESK.

The gene calls are TRBV7-9 and TRBJ1-2; TRBD1 aligns across 8 bases. Germline CDR1 SEHNR, CDR2 FQNEAQ (reference sequence). J lost 8 bases, V lost 3 bases, and 5 bases had no gene match. The CDR3 runs 13 residues. CDR3 sequence: CASSFGQGNGYTF. The CDR3 DNA is TGTGCCAGCAGCTTTGGACAGGGCAACGGCTACACCTTC.

The V gene is TRBV7-2, the J gene TRBJ2-7; 10 nucleotides line up with TRBD1. CDR1 is SGHTA and CDR2 is FQGNSA in the germline V gene. The CDR3 spans 16 residues. After removal of 6 bases from V and 2 bases from J, the junction contained 10 bases not matched to a gene. CDR3: CASSFWGTGATYEQYF. As DNA, the CDR3 is TGTGCCAGCAGTTTCTGGGGGACAGGGGCAACCTACGAGCAGTACTTC. The entire variable domain, with the rest obtained from reference TRBV7-2 and TRBJ2-7, is as follows: GAGVSQSPSNKVTEKGKDVELRCDPISGHTALYWYRQSLGQGLEFLIYFQGNSAPDKSGLPSDRFSAERTGGSVSTLTIQRTQQEDSAVYLCASSFWGTGATYEQYFGPGTRLTVT.

This clone was observed once. The chain is built from TRBV4-2 and TRBJ1-4, with D unresolved. Germline V gene data show CDR1 as LGHNA and CDR2 as YNFKEQ. The V gene lost 3 bases and the J gene lost 0 bases, with 11 bases spanning the gap. The CDR3 runs 16 residues. Here the CDR3 DNA reads TGTGCCAGCAGCCAGACCAACCTTGCAACTAATGAAAAACTGTTTTTT. Amino acids: CASSQTNLATNEKLFF.

J is TRBJ2-7 and V is TRBV4-1; D not certain. The CDR3 spans 15 residues. V shed 4 bases and J shed 1 base, with 14 bases lying between them. Germline assignment: CDR1 MGHRA and CDR2 YSYEKL. The CDR3 coding sequence is TGCGCCAGCAGCCCCATTTTGACCGAGTCCTACGAGCAGTACTTC. It codes for CASSPILTESYEQYF.

The V call is TRBV5-4, the J call TRBJ2-1; D may correspond to TRBD1 or TRBD2 (5 bases each). Germline assignment: CDR1 SGHNT and CDR2 YYREEE (reference sequence). With 0 bases removed from V and 9 bases from J, the gap between germline ends came to 19 bases. This CDR3 is built from 16 residues. The chain's CDR3 is CASSLVGPRGAAEQFF. CDR3 DNA: TGTGCCAGCAGCTTGGTCGGACCGCGAGGGGCCGCTGAGCAGTTCTTC.